A single sample gave rise to the 32 T cell receptor beta chains below, sequenced in a study of STAT5B mutations in CD4+ large granular lymphocyte leukemia. Clones were sequenced by immunoSEQ multiplex PCR, and TCRdb holds only the in-frame ones, with some missing. The table lists over 35,000 clones, roughly 80% of them singletons. Sequenced sample: CD4+ T cells from blood buffy coats. All receptors come from a human donor in good health.

The rearrangement links TRBV19 to TRBJ2-1, with 8 bases fitting TRBD2. This CDR3 is 13 amino acids long. Trimming took 4 bases from V and 9 from J; bases not matched to a gene: 5. Germline CDR1 and CDR2: LNHDA and SQIVND (reference sequence). The CDR3: CASSNPAGVEQFF. The CDR3 DNA is TGTGCCAGTAGTAATCCAGCGGGAGTTGAGCAGTTCTTC.

This clone was counted only a few times. This rearrangement joins TRBV29-1 to TRBJ1-1; D is unresolved. This CDR3 is 12 amino acids long. Germline V gene sequence: CDR1 SQVTM, CDR2 ANQGSEA. V was clipped by 0 bases and J by 3 bases, with 5 bases between them. DNA of the CDR3: TGCAGCGTTGAAGAGGGTTACACTGAAGCTTTCTTT. Residues: CSVEEGYTEAFF.

The V call is TRBV6-1, the J call TRBJ1-1; 10 bases align to TRBD1. The V gene's germline CDR1 is MNHNS and CDR2 SASEGT. The CDR3 runs to 13 residues. Unmatched junction bases numbered 5, after V lost 9 bases and J lost 4 bases. The CDR3, as DNA: TGTGCCAGTATTAGGACAGGGGGCACTGAAGCTTTCTTT. This translates into CASIRTGGTEAFF.

The chain joins TRBV5-6 to TRBJ1-2; 8 bases map to TRBD1. Germline V gene lookup returns CDR1 SGHDT and CDR2 YYEEEE. The CDR3 is 15 amino acids. Trimming at V came to 4 bases and at J to 8 bases, leaving 13 bases not matched to a gene. The chain's CDR3 is CASSENGRTGSGYTF. CDR3 bases: TGTGCCAGCAGCGAAAACGGCCGGACAGGGAGCGGCTACACCTTC.

The chain joins TRBV10-3 to TRBJ2-7; tentatively, D is TRBD1 (6 bases). In germline, CDR1 is ENHRY, CDR2 SYGVKD. The V gene lost 2 bases and the J gene lost 7 bases, with 18 bases spanning the gap. This CDR3 region has 15 residues. The CDR3 DNA sequence: TGTGCCATCAGTGAGAACACAGGGCTCCTAGGGGAGCAGTACTTC. The encoded protein is CAISENTGLLGEQYF.

V usage is TRBV27 and J usage is TRBJ1-2, with 10 bases matching TRBD1. The CDR3 consists of 14 residues. V gave up 5 bases and J gave up 7 bases; unmatched junction bases: 7. Germline V lookup: CDR1 MNHEY, CDR2 SMNVEV (reference sequence). The CDR3 spells CASSTLTGGGGYTF. CDR3 in DNA: TGTGCCAGCAGTACCTTGACAGGGGGCGGTGGCTACACCTTC.

V usage is TRBV11-2 and J usage is TRBJ2-7; possible D gene TRBD2, 6 bases. CDR3 length equals 15 residues. Looked up from germline, CDR1 is SGHAT and CDR2 is FQNNGV. Trimming removed 1 base from V and 4 bases from J, with 14 bases in between. The CDR3 reads CASSLGTEGLYEQYF. The CDR3 DNA sequence: TGTGCCAGCAGCTTAGGCACGGAGGGACTTTACGAGCAGTACTTC.

V and J are TRBV7-2 and TRBJ2-7; 11 nucleotides align to TRBD2. The trim removed 2 bases at V and 5 bases at J, leaving 5 bases unmatched. CDR1 SGHTA and CDR2 FQGNSA come from the germline V gene. The CDR3 has 15 residues. For the CDR3, the DNA is TGTGCCAGCAGCTTAACGACTAGCGGGAATAACGAGCAGTACTTC. Translation: CASSLTTSGNNEQYF.

The J gene is TRBJ2-7, the V gene TRBV4-1; 8 nucleotides align to TRBD1. The germline V gene has CDR1 MGHRA and CDR2 YSYEKL. This CDR3 comprises 14 residues. V lost 4 bases, J lost 3 bases, and 5 bases stayed unmatched. The CDR3 is CASSPRQGLYEQYF. The CDR3 DNA follows: TGCGCCAGCAGCCCCAGACAGGGGCTCTACGAGCAGTACTTC.

The V call is TRBV27, the J call TRBJ2-3; 14 nucleotides agree with TRBD2. Germline loops: CDR1 MNHEY, CDR2 SMNVEV (reference sequence). With V trimmed by 9 bases and J by 4 bases, 3 bases remained unmatched. The CDR3 totals 14 residues. CDR3 nucleotide sequence: TGTGCCAGTGGGACTAGCGGGAGCGCAGATACGCAGTATTTT. This codes for CASGTSGSADTQYF.

This chain uses TRBV18 with TRBJ1-2; D gene unclear. Trimming left V 0 bases short and J 2 bases short, with 4 bases between. Germline CDR1 reads KGHSH; CDR2 reads LQKENI. The CDR3 sequence is 13 residues long. The CDR3 is CASSPPGNYGYTF. CDR3 sequence (DNA): TGTGCCAGCTCACCACCAGGAAACTATGGCTACACCTTC. Full variable domain (outside the CDR3, taken from reference TRBV18 and TRBJ1-2): NAGVMQNPRHLVRRRGQEARLRCSPMKGHSHVYWYRQLPEEGLKFMVYLQKENIIDESGMPKERFSAEFPKEGPSILRIQQVVRGDSAAYFCASSPPGNYGYTFGSGTRLTVV.

V is TRBV28 and J is TRBJ1-5; perhaps TRBD1 as D (6 bases). CDR3 length: 14 residues. V was clipped by 11 bases and J by 5 bases, with 19 bases between them. Germline assignment: CDR1 MDHEN and CDR2 SYDVKM. The CDR3 DNA follows: TGTGCCGCAAGGGGGGGGACCGATCATCAGCCCCAGCATTTT. Protein: CAARGGTDHQPQHF.

This chain links TRBV25-1 with TRBJ1-4; tentatively, D is TRBD1 (5 bases). Germline CDR1 is MGHDK and CDR2 is SYGVNS. The CDR3 covers 13 residues. The ends were cut back, 6 bases at V and 8 bases at J, with 13 bases in the middle. The CDR3 DNA is TGTGCCAGCAGGGACACCGTTCGGGAAAAACTGTTTTTT. Encoded protein: CASRDTVREKLFF. The variable domain in full, with the rest retrieved from reference TRBV25-1 and TRBJ1-4, is EADIYQTPRYLVIGTGKKITLECSQTMGHDKMYWYQQDPGMELHLIHYSYGVNSTEKGDLSSESTVSRIRTEHFPLTLESARPSHTSQYLCASRDTVREKLFFGSGTQLSVL.

The V and J genes are TRBV6-1 and TRBJ1-1, with a tentative D call TRBD1 (6 bases). Germline CDR1 is MNHNS and CDR2 is SASEGT. CDR3 length: 13 residues. Between the trimmed V and J ends, which lost 7 bases and 5 bases, there was a span of 14 bases. DNA of the CDR3: TGTGCCAGCATGGGGGGGCGATGGACTGAAGCTTTCTTT. Its protein product is CASMGGRWTEAFF.

V usage is TRBV7-3 and J usage is TRBJ2-2, with 7 bases fitting TRBD1. With 4 bases clipped from V and 6 bases from J, the junction kept 5 bases outside the gene matches. Per the germline V gene, CDR1 is SGHTA and CDR2 is FQGTGA. The CDR3 is 14 amino acids. The CDR3 is CASSWGQSSGELFF. For the CDR3, the DNA is TGTGCCAGCAGCTGGGGACAGTCCTCCGGGGAGCTGTTTTTT.

A single count supports this clone. This chain connects TRBV10-3 to TRBJ2-7; 12 bases match TRBD2. V was pared by 2 bases and J by 4 bases, with 6 bases of the junction left unmatched. The CDR3 consists of 16 residues. Germline V gene data show CDR1 as ENHRY and CDR2 as SYGVKD. The CDR3 bases are TGTGCCATCAGTGAGACCGCGCTAGCGGGGGGGTACGAGCAGTACTTC. It specifies CAISETALAGGYEQYF.

The chain is built from TRBV30 and TRBJ2-7; perhaps TRBD1 as D (6 bases). V lost 4 bases to trimming and J lost 1 base, with 14 bases between them. Germline CDR1 reads GTSNPN; CDR2 reads SVGIG (reference sequence). The CDR3 is 14 amino acids. The CDR3 is CAWKRRGGSYEQYF. DNA for the CDR3: TGTGCCTGGAAAAGGAGAGGGGGTTCCTACGAGCAGTACTTC.

This rearrangement joins TRBV28 to TRBJ1-4; the match to TRBD1 covers 7 bases. Losses at the gene ends were 5 bases for V and 5 bases for J; bases not matched to a gene: 8. This CDR3 has 15 residues. CDR1 is MDHEN, CDR2 SYDVKM, per germline. The CDR3 here is CASSPTGARNEKLFF. CDR3 DNA sequence: TGTGCCAGCAGTCCAACAGGGGCCAGAAATGAAAAACTGTTTTTT.

The rearrangement links TRBV2 to TRBJ1-1, with 10 positions matching TRBD1. From germline, CDR1 is SNHLY and CDR2 FYNNEI. Trimming removed 4 bases from V and 4 bases from J; junction bases left unmatched: 6. CDR3 length: 15 amino acids. The CDR3, as DNA: TGTGCCAGCAGTGCGGACAGGGGGGTAGGCACTGAAGCTTTCTTT. Encoded protein: CASSADRGVGTEAFF.

The chain has TRBV4-3 and TRBJ2-2; the D is unclear. The germline gives CDR1 LGHNA, CDR2 YSLEER. With 1 base removed from V and 5 bases from J, the gap between germline ends came to 2 bases. The CDR3 runs to 12 residues. DNA for the CDR3: TGCGCCAGCAGCCAAGTAACCGGGGAGCTGTTTTTT. It yields the protein CASSQVTGELFF.

J is TRBJ1-2 and V is TRBV7-9, with 8 positions matching TRBD1. Germline CDR1 reads SEHNR; CDR2 reads FQNEAQ (reference sequence). This CDR3 is built from 17 residues. After removal of 5 bases from V and 6 bases from J, the junction contained 17 bases not matched to a gene. Here the CDR3 reads CASSPPYPGQERDGYTF. In DNA form, the CDR3 reads TGTGCCAGCAGCCCACCCTACCCGGGACAGGAAAGGGATGGCTACACCTTC.

The V gene is TRBV6-1, the J gene TRBJ2-2, with TRBD1 matching over 9 bases. Germline V gives CDR1 MNHNS, CDR2 SASEGT. V lost 5 bases and J lost 2; bases outside the gene matches: 3. The CDR3 spans 15 residues. The CDR3 region has the DNA TGTGCCAGCAGTACGGGACAGGGTAACACCGGGGAGCTGTTTTTT. Amino acids: CASSTGQGNTGELFF.

This chain joins TRBV5-4 and TRBJ2-1; possible D gene TRBD2, 6 bases. This CDR3 contains 14 residues. V dropped 4 bases and J dropped 7 bases, with 15 bases sitting between them. CDR1 and CDR2 (germline): SGHNT, YYREEE (reference sequence). The CDR3 region is CASSPGTVLNEQFF. In nucleotides, the CDR3 is TGTGCCAGCAGCCCCGGGACTGTTTTGAATGAGCAGTTCTTC.

J is TRBJ1-2 and V is TRBV7-6; D remains ambiguous. Per the germline V gene, CDR1 is SGHVS and CDR2 is FNYEAQ. V lost 1 base to trimming and J lost 8 bases, with 14 bases between them. This CDR3 region has 14 residues. The CDR3 DNA sequence: TGTGCCAGCAGCTTAGGGTGGGGAGAAGGAGGCTACACCTTC. Encoded protein: CASSLGWGEGGYTF.

V gene TRBV19 combines with J gene TRBJ2-2; no clear D gene. Trimming stripped 3 bases from V and 6 bases from J, with 11 bases between. The germline V gene encodes CDR1 LNHDA and CDR2 SQIVND (reference sequence). The CDR3 has 14 amino acids. For the CDR3, the DNA is TGTGCCAGTAGTATGTTGGGTCCCCCCGGGGAGCTGTTTTTT. Amino acids: CASSMLGPPGELFF. The complete variable domain, with remaining parts taken from reference TRBV19 and TRBJ2-2, reads DGGITQSPKYLFRKEGQNVTLSCEQNLNHDAMYWYRQDPGQGLRLIYYSQIVNDFQKGDIAEGYSVSREKKESFPLTVTSAQKNPTAFYLCASSMLGPPGELFFGEGSRLTVL.

CDR3 nucleotides: TGTGCCAGCACCCGGCCCCCCGGGACAGGGGTGTCCTACGAGCAGTACTTC. Its translation is CASTRPPGTGVSYEQYF. The chain joins TRBV28 to TRBJ2-7; 10 nucleotides match TRBD1. V gave up 7 bases and J gave up 1 base; unmatched junction bases: 13. Germline CDR1 and CDR2: MDHEN and SYDVKM. The length of the CDR3 is 17 residues.

The CDR3 DNA reads TGTGCCAGCAGTCGACAGGGGGCAAAGGAAAAACTGTTTTTT. Its protein product is CASSRQGAKEKLFF. The chain carries TRBV11-2 and TRBJ1-4; 10 bases match TRBD1. CDR3 length equals 14 residues. The V gene end was trimmed by 6 bases and the J gene end by 8 bases; junction bases not matched to a gene: 6. Per the germline V gene, CDR1 is SGHAT and CDR2 is FQNNGV. Using reference TRBV11-2 and TRBJ1-4 for the parts outside the CDR3, the full variable domain is EAGVAQSPRYKIIEKRQSVAFWCNPISGHATLYWYQQILGQGPKLLIQFQNNGVVDDSQLPKDRFSAERLKGVDSTLKIQPAKLEDSAVYLCASSRQGAKEKLFFGSGTQLSVL.

Only a few counts were recorded for this clone. The rearrangement joins TRBV6-1 to TRBJ1-1; tentatively, D is TRBD1 (5 bases). CDR1 is MNHNS and CDR2 is SASEGT in the germline V gene. This CDR3 is built from 15 residues. With 1 base removed from V and 2 bases from J, the gap between germline ends came to 11 bases. The CDR3 DNA is TGTGCCAGCAGTGAAGTTGGGGGGTCCAACACTGAAGCTTTCTTT. This translates into CASSEVGGSNTEAFF.

The chain links TRBV6-5 to TRBJ2-7, with 7 bases that match TRBD1. The CDR3 extends over 13 amino acids. V shed 6 bases, J shed 3 bases, and the junction held 5 bases outside the gene matches. CDR1 is MNHEY, CDR2 SVGAGI, per germline. The CDR3, as DNA: TGTGCCAGCAGCCGAGCAGGGGGCTACGAGCAGTACTTC. It translates to CASSRAGGYEQYF.

V usage is TRBV4-3 and J usage is TRBJ1-1, with 11 bases aligning to TRBD1. The CDR3 is 15 residues long. Losses at the gene ends were 1 base for V and 7 bases for J; bases not matched to a gene: 5. From germline, CDR1 is LGHNA and CDR2 YSLEER. The chain's CDR3 is CASSQAGQGAGEAFF. The CDR3 DNA sequence: TGCGCCAGCAGCCAAGCCGGACAGGGGGCAGGTGAAGCTTTCTTT.

This clone was observed once. V gene TRBV19 combines with J gene TRBJ1-1; D might be TRBD1 (5 bases). The ends were cut back, 7 bases at V and 5 bases at J, with 17 bases in the middle. The CDR3 sequence is 14 residues long. Germline V gene lookup returns CDR1 LNHDA and CDR2 SQIVND (reference sequence). In nucleotides, the CDR3 is TGTGCCAGTAAGTGGGGACCCGGGGCGACTGAAGCTTTCTTT. Its protein is CASKWGPGATEAFF.

This clone was counted between two and nine times. The chain uses TRBV11-2 and TRBJ1-1, with TRBD1 matching 7 bases. After removal of 1 base from V and 1 base from J, the junction contained 3 bases not matched to a gene. The CDR3 has 15 amino acids. Per germline, CDR1 SGHAT and CDR2 FQNNGV. CDR3: CASSLAYRGNTEAFF. The CDR3, as DNA: TGTGCCAGCAGCTTAGCCTACAGGGGGAACACTGAAGCTTTCTTT.